This T cell receptor (beta chain) stems from a study of T cells in Graves' hyperthyroidism and ophthalmopathy. Study results and limitations: Blood samples included most of the expanded thyroid clonotypes exceeding 0.001. Ophthalmopathy could be told apart from stable hyperthyroidism with a 13 V-J model.

Exclusion criteria comprised uncontrolled infection, other autoimmune disease, pregnancy or lactation. Together with thyroid ultrasound, orbital computed tomography, serum thyroxine and TRAb, clinical symptoms were used for diagnoses. V dropped 6 bases and J dropped 7 bases, with 12 bases sitting between them. This CDR3 contains 12 residues. Per the germline V gene, CDR1 is MNHEY and CDR2 is SMNVEV (reference sequence). Template material for amplifying TCR beta CDR3 regions consisted of RNA transcripts. Researchers ran a first-round RT-PCR on the TCR CDR3 using the HTBI primer set. From the multiplex PCR reads, TCRdb called clonotypes with MiXCR, one entry per CDR3 protein. The sample contains approximately 600,000 distinct CDR3 sequences, less than 25% of which appear only once. This clonotype was found a few times. Antigen: not known.

Sequenced sample: blood. The gene calls are TRBV27 and TRBJ1-1; D is undetermined. This receptor was obtained from a man in his thirties or forties with Graves' ophthalmopathy. The CDR3 here is CASRATLSEAFF. CDR3 nucleotides: TGTGCCAGCAGAGCCACCCTTAGTGAAGCTTTCTTT.